What follows are 22 T cell receptor beta chains derived from one specimen sequenced in a study of CD8 T cells in ankylosing spondylitis. Whole-study results and caveats: Blood of patients with ankylosing spondylitis appeared to be characterized by a TCR beta motif of fewer than 10 highly homologous variants.

Each CDR3 protein gets one entry after TCRdb re-called the 5' RACE reads with MiXCR. The sample lists more than 250,000 distinct CDR3 sequences, approximately 8% occurring once. Their antigens remain unidentified. The sequencing input was blood, either unsorted or a sorted T cell fraction (not recorded which). All receptors derive from a male donor with ankylosing spondylitis.

This sequence joins TRBV12-3 or TRBV12-4 and TRBJ1-4; D remains unclear. This CDR3 is 15 amino acids long. V lost 4 bases, J lost 12 bases, and 21 bases lay in between. The DNA of the CDR3 is TGTGCCAGCAGTTGGGCAGCCCAAACTACCGATCAACTGTTTTTT. Its protein is CASSWAAQTTDQLFF.

This clonotype was counted a few times. The chain is built from TRBV6-2 or TRBV6-3 and TRBJ2-2, with TRBD1 identical over 9 bases. The CDR3 is 17 amino acids. V lost 2 bases and J lost 6; bases outside the gene matches: 10. Germline lookup yields CDR1 MNHEY and CDR2 SVGEGT. The CDR3 is CASSYVGQGFRAGELFF. Written as DNA, the CDR3 is TGTGCCAGCAGTTACGTAGGACAGGGGTTCCGCGCCGGGGAGCTGTTTTTT.

This clonotype has at least ten counts. This chain joins TRBV29-1 and TRBJ2-1; a possible D gene is TRBD2 (7 bases). This CDR3 region has 17 residues. Germline CDR1 reads SQVTM; CDR2 reads ANQGSEA. Deletions cut 0 bases from V and 0 bases from J, with 15 bases between. The CDR3 coding sequence is TGCAGCGTTGAAGATCGGGGGGCCGAGAGCTCCTACAATGAGCAGTTCTTC. It codes for CSVEDRGAESSYNEQFF.

This clonotype was seen more than once but under ten times. The CDR3 DNA reads as TGTGCCAGCAGTTTGGGAGGGAGAAACAATGAGCAGTTCTTC. It encodes CASSLGGRNNEQFF. V and J are TRBV28 and TRBJ2-1, with 7 bases lining up with TRBD2. The CDR3 has 14 amino acids. Trimming cost V 3 bases and J 5 bases; bases outside gene matches: 4. Germline CDR1 is MDHEN and CDR2 is SYDVKM.

This clonotype was detected only a few times. In DNA form, the CDR3 reads TGTGCCAGTACCAGGGGTAGATCGGGCAATCAGCCCCAGCATTTT. Protein sequence: CASTRGRSGNQPQHF. This chain uses TRBV19 with TRBJ1-5; D is possibly TRBD1 (6 bases). This CDR3 comprises 15 residues. Trimming left V 7 bases short and J 2 bases short, with 15 bases between. CDR1 and CDR2 from the germline V gene are LNHDA and SQIVND (reference sequence).

This chain connects TRBV6-1 to TRBJ2-3, with TRBD2 identical over 11 bases. V shed 6 bases and J 2 bases; nucleotides not matched to a gene: 4. The V gene's germline CDR1 is MNHNS and CDR2 SASEGT. The CDR3 covers 15 residues. The CDR3 loop is CASSRLAGFTDTQYF. The CDR3 DNA is TGTGCCAGCAGCCGACTAGCGGGGTTCACAGATACGCAGTATTTT.

In this sample, this clonotype turned up many times. The CDR3 sequence: CASRPRDRGTGELFF. DNA of the CDR3: TGTGCCAGCAGACCTAGGGACAGGGGAACCGGGGAGCTGTTTTTT. V usage is TRBV25-1 and J usage is TRBJ2-2; 10 nucleotides align to TRBD1. This CDR3 comprises 15 residues. With 6 bases clipped from V and 5 bases from J, the junction kept 6 bases outside the gene matches. The V gene's germline CDR1 is MGHDK and CDR2 SYGVNS.

This clonotype was picked up a small number of times. The chain has TRBV28 and TRBJ1-4; D is ambiguous. Germline CDR1 is MDHEN and CDR2 is SYDVKM. This CDR3 spans 14 amino acids. V was clipped by 7 bases and J by 4 bases, with 13 bases between them. Written as DNA, the CDR3 is TGTGCCAGCACACTACGTGCCCATAATGAAAAACTGTTTTTT. It codes for CASTLRAHNEKLFF. Full variable domain (outside the CDR3, taken from reference TRBV28 and TRBJ1-4): DVKVTQSSRYLVKRTGEKVFLECVQDMDHENMFWYRQDPGLGLRLIYFSYDVKMKEKGDIPEGYSVSREKKERFSLILESASTNQTSMYLCASTLRAHNEKLFFGSGTQLSVL.

The chain combines TRBV7-9 with TRBJ1-2; no firm D call. V dropped 6 bases and J dropped 6 bases, with 11 bases sitting between them. Germline lookup yields CDR1 SEHNR and CDR2 FQNEAQ (reference sequence). There are 12 residues in the CDR3. CDR3 DNA: TGTGCCAGCAGTCCTCCTTTTGATGGCTACACCTTC. Translated: CASSPPFDGYTF. Full variable domain (missing parts from reference TRBV7-9 and TRBJ1-2): DTGVSQNPRHKITKRGQNVTFRCDPISEHNRLYWYRQTLGQGPEFLTYFQNEAQLEKSRLLSDRFSAERPKGSFSTLEIQRTEQGDSAMYLCASSPPFDGYTFGSGTRLTVV.

This clonotype was seen many times. The chain couples TRBV7-3 to TRBJ2-7, with TRBD1 matching over 10 bases. This CDR3 comprises 15 residues. CDR1 is SGHTA, CDR2 FQGTGA, per germline. The V gene end was trimmed by 3 bases and the J gene end by 4 bases; junction bases not matched to a gene: 6. The chain's CDR3 is CASSLTGGFAYEQYF. The CDR3 DNA sequence: TGTGCCAGCAGCTTGACAGGGGGCTTTGCTTACGAGCAGTACTTC.

In this sample, this clonotype turned up a few times. The J gene is TRBJ2-3, the V gene TRBV6-1, with 11 bases that match TRBD2. This CDR3 has 19 amino acids. Germline CDR1 reads MNHNS; CDR2 reads SASEGT. The V segment lost 6 bases and the J segment 6 bases; nucleotides outside the gene matches: 20. CDR3 sequence: CASSDTGTSGLRGSDTQYF. The CDR3 coding sequence is TGTGCCAGCAGCGATACCGGGACTAGCGGCCTCCGAGGGAGCGATACGCAGTATTTT.

The rearrangement links TRBV20-1 to TRBJ1-1; 7 bases agree with TRBD1. Trimming at V came to 0 bases and at J to 3 bases, leaving 19 bases not matched to a gene. Germline assignment: CDR1 DFQATT and CDR2 SNEGSKA (reference sequence). The CDR3 extends over 19 amino acids. CDR3 DNA: TGCAGTGCTAGAGACCCTAGTTTATCGACAGGGCGATTCGACACTGAAGCTTTCTTT. Protein: CSARDPSLSTGRFDTEAFF.

The chain carries TRBV11-2 and TRBJ2-3; 12 positions match TRBD2. With 5 bases clipped from V and 4 bases from J, the junction kept 13 bases outside the gene matches. Germline V gene lookup returns CDR1 SGHAT and CDR2 FQNNGV. CDR3 length: 18 amino acids. CDR3 bases: TGTGCCAGCAGCACCTACCGCCCTCTAGCGGGAGGGCCAGATACGCAGTATTTT. The encoded protein is CASSTYRPLAGGPDTQYF.

The rearrangement uses TRBV7-2 and TRBJ2-7, with TRBD2 matching 8 bases. Germline V gene lookup returns CDR1 SGHTA and CDR2 FQGNSA. The CDR3 contains 15 residues. V lost 5 bases and J lost 4; bases outside the gene matches: 10. The CDR3 coding sequence is TGTGCCAGCAGCCAAGACAGCGGGAGTTGGTACGAGCAGTACTTC. Its protein product is CASSQDSGSWYEQYF.

In its sample, this clonotype was seen a few times. This chain uses TRBV19 with TRBJ2-3; tentative D call: TRBD2 (5 bases). V lost 5 bases, J lost 1 base, and 16 bases lay in between. The CDR3 length is 16 residues. Germline loops: CDR1 LNHDA, CDR2 SQIVND (reference sequence). Written as DNA, the CDR3 is TGTGCCAGTAGTGCTAGGGTTAGCGAAGGCACAGATACGCAGTATTTT. It specifies CASSARVSEGTDTQYF.

Only a few counts were recorded for this clonotype. The chain links TRBV9 to TRBJ2-1; the match to TRBD2 covers 9 bases. Germline trimming cut 2 bases from V and 8 bases from J; bases unmatched to any gene: 8. This CDR3 is 15 amino acids long. Germline CDR1 and CDR2: SGDLS and YYNGEE. CDR3 nucleotide sequence: TGTGCCAGCAGCGTCCGCGGGAGGGCCCCCGATGAGCAGTTCTTC. This translates into CASSVRGRAPDEQFF.

At least ten counts were recorded for this clonotype. J is TRBJ1-1 and V is TRBV5-1; D unresolved. The CDR3 contains 15 residues. V was cut by 1 base and J by 5 bases, with 15 bases left in between. CDR1 is SGHRS and CDR2 is YFSETQ in the germline V gene. CDR3 DNA: TGCGCCAGCAGCTTGAGGGCTGGGATGGAGACTGAAGCTTTCTTT. This sequence encodes CASSLRAGMETEAFF. The variable domain in full, completed from reference TRBV5-1 and TRBJ1-1, reads KAGVTQTPRYLIKTRGQQVTLSCSPISGHRSVSWYQQTPGQGLQFLFEYFSETQRNKGNFPGRFSGRQFSNSRSEMNVSTLELGDSALYLCASSLRAGMETEAFFGQGTRLTVV.

This clonotype was seen only a few times. The chain employs TRBV20-1 and TRBJ2-1, with D maybe TRBD2 (6 bases). The CDR3 has 17 amino acids. Between the trimmed V and J ends, which lost 1 base and 0 bases, there was a span of 16 bases. Looked up from germline, CDR1 is DFQATT and CDR2 is SNEGSKA (reference sequence). CDR3 DNA sequence: TGCAGTGCTAGAGTTCCCCCCGGGGACTTCTCCTACAATGAGCAGTTCTTC. This encodes CSARVPPGDFSYNEQFF.

This clonotype was seen a handful of times. The J gene is TRBJ2-3, the V gene TRBV20-1; D may be TRBD2 (5 bases). V lost 3 bases to trimming and J lost 3 bases, with 16 bases between them. The length of the CDR3 is 15 residues. Germline assignment: CDR1 DFQATT and CDR2 SNEGSKA (reference sequence). The CDR3 DNA is TGCAGTGCTAGCCCGTGGGAGCGGTGGACAGATACGCAGTATTTT. This gives the protein CSASPWERWTDTQYF.

Concerning this clonotype: A clone one base away is much larger, so this may be a read error. The CDR3 coding sequence is TGTGCCAGCAGCTTGGCACGGAGCAAAAACATTCAGTACTTC. Translated: CASSLARSKNIQYF. The chain joins TRBV7-8 to TRBJ2-4; D gene ambiguous. CDR3 length: 14 amino acids. CDR1 and CDR2 from the germline V gene are SGHVS and FQNEAQ. V lost 3 bases and J 3 bases, leaving 9 bases between the germline ends.

In its sample, this clonotype was seen many times. The chain uses TRBV7-2 and TRBJ1-4; tentatively, D is TRBD1 (5 bases). Germline CDR1 reads SGHTA; CDR2 reads FQGNSA. The CDR3 spans 14 residues. The germline V and J ends were trimmed by 2 bases and 2 bases, with 6 bases remaining between them. The CDR3: CASSLRGTNEKLFF. The CDR3 bases are TGTGCCAGCAGCTTACGGGGGACTAATGAAAAACTGTTTTTT.

This clonotype was counted between two and nine times. CDR3: CASSLAGTSGSHEQFF. In nucleotides, the CDR3 is TGTGCCAGCAGTTTAGCCGGGACTAGCGGGAGCCATGAGCAGTTCTTC. The chain joins TRBV12-3 or TRBV12-4 to TRBJ2-1; 14 bases match TRBD2. V dropped 0 bases and J dropped 8; count of bases not matched to a gene: 3. The CDR3 length is 16 residues.